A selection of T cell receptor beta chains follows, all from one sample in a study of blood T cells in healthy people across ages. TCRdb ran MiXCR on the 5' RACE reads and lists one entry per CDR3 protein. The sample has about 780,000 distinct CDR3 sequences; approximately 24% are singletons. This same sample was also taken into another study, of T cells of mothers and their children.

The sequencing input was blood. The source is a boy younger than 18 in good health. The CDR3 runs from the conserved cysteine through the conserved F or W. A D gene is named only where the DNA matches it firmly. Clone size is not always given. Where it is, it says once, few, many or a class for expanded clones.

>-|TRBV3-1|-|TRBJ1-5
TGTGCCAGCAGCCAAGATGAGGGGGTAAATCAGCCCCAGCATTTT
CASSQDEGVNQPQHF
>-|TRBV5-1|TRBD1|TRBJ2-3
TGCGCCAGCAGCTTCAGCCTGGCAGGGGGCAGCACAGATACGCAGTATTTT
CASSFSLAGGSTDTQYF
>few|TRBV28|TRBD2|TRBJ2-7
TGTGCCAGCAATATCCTAAGCGGGGCGAAGGACGAGCAGTACTTC
CASNILSGAKDEQYF
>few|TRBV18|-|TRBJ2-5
TGTGCCAGCTCACCACCCCCGGCAGCCCAAGAGACCCAGTACTTC
CASSPPPAAQETQYF
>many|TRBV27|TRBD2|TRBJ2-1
TGTGCCAGCAGTGCCCTAGCGGGGGGGCACAATGAGCAGTTCTTC
CASSALAGGHNEQFF
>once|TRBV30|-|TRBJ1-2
TGTGCCCGTAGGGACCGGGCTAACTATGGCTACACCTTC
CARRDRANYGYTF
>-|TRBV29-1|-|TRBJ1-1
TGCAGCGTTGGGGGGGCCTACACTGAAGCTTTCTTT
CSVGGAYTEAFF
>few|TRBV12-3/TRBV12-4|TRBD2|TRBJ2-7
TGTGCCAGCACCCTCACCCTGCGGGGGGTCTACGAGCAGTACTTC
CASTLTLRGVYEQYF
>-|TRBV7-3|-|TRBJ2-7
TGTGCCAGCAGCAGGGCCGGGGGCGCCTACGAGCAGTACTTC
CASSRAGGAYEQYF
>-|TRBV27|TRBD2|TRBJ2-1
TGTGCCAGCGCCTTTTGGGAGCGGGGGGGCGGTGAGCAGTTCTTC
CASAFWERGGGEQFF
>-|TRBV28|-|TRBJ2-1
TGTGCCAGCAGTTTATGGGCGGGGAGCTCCTACAATGAGCAGTTCTTC
CASSLWAGSSYNEQFF
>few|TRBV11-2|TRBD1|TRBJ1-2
TGTGCCAGCAGCAAGGACAGGGGTCCCTATGGCTACACCTTC
CASSKDRGPYGYTF
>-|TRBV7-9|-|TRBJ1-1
TGTGCCAGCGCCCTCGCCAGGGTCGGTACTGAAGCTTTCTTT
CASALARVGTEAFF
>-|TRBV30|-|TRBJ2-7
TGTGGCGCGCAAAAAAGCTCCTACGAGCAGTACTTC
CGAQKSSYEQYF
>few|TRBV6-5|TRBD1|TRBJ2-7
TGTGCCAGCAGTTACAGGGACAGGGGCTACGAGCAGTACTTC
CASSYRDRGYEQYF
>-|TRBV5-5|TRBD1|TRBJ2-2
TGTGCCAGCAGCTTGTGGTTAGGGGGCGTGAACACCGGGGAGCTGTTTTTT
CASSLWLGGVNTGELFF
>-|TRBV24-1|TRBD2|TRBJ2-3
TGTGCCACCAGTGATTCTCCGGCTAGCGGGGCCGATACGCAGTATTTT
CATSDSPASGADTQYF
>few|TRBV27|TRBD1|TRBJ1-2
TGTGCCAGCAGTGACCGGGACAGGGGGCTAGGTTATGGCTACACCTTC
CASSDRDRGLGYGYTF
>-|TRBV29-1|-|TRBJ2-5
TGCAGCGCAAAACTGTACCAAGAGACCCAGTACTTC
CSAKLYQETQYF
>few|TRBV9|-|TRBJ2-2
TGTGCCAGCAGCGTAGAGATGAGCGGAGCCGCGAACACCGGGGAGCTGTTTTTT
CASSVEMSGAANTGELFF
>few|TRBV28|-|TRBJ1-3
TGTGCCAGCTCCCCACGGAGGTCCCCCTCTGGAAACACCATATATTTT
CASSPRRSPSGNTIYF
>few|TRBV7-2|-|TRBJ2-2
TGTGCCAGCTCACCACCGGGGACCGGGGAGCTGTTTTTT
CASSPPGTGELFF
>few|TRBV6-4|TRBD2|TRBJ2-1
TGTGCCAGCAGTGAGCGGGGGGGCTCCTACAATGAGCAGTTCTTC
CASSERGGSYNEQFF
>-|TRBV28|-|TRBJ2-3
TGTGCCAGCAGTCAAACACACCTCCGGTGGGGGACAGATACGCAGTATTTT
CASSQTHLRWGTDTQYF
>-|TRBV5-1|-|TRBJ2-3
TGCGCCAGCAGCGTGGAGGGACAGAGCACAGATACGCAGTATTTT
CASSVEGQSTDTQYF
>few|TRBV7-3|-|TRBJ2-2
TGTGCCAGCAGCTCATACACCAGGGAGCTGTTTTTT
CASSSYTRELFF
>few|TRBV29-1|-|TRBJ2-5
TGCAGCGTTGGCAGGTTCCAAGAGACCCAGTACTTC
CSVGRFQETQYF
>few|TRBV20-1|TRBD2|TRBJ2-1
TGCAGTGCTAGTTGGGAGACTAGCGATTACAATGAGCAGTTCTTC
CSASWETSDYNEQFF
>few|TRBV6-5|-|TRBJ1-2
TGTGCCAGCAGTCCGGGACTGCCGAACTATGGCTACACCTTC
CASSPGLPNYGYTF
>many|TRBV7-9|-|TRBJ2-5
TGTGCCAGCAGCAAAGGGGTAGAGACCCAGTACTTC
CASSKGVETQYF
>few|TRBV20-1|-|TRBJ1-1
TGCAGTGCTAGAGATCCAGGTAGTTTGAACACTGAAGCTTTCTTT
CSARDPGSLNTEAFF
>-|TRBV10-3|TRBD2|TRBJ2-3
TGTGCCACTTCTCTAGCGGGGGGGCTCACAGATACGCAGTATTTT
CATSLAGGLTDTQYF
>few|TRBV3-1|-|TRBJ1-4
TGTGCCAGCAGCCAAGATGGGGGTAGGAGTGAAAAACTGTTTTTT
CASSQDGGRSEKLFF
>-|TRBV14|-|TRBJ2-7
TGTGCCAGCAGCCAAGATCTCCGGGCGGGGGAGCAGTACTTC
CASSQDLRAGEQYF
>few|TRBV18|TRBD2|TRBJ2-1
TGTGCCGCCCGGGGACTAGCGGGGTACAATGAGCAGTTCTTC
CAARGLAGYNEQFF
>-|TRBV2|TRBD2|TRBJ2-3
TGTGCCAGCCCTCTAGGACTAGCGGGGGCGTCCGGCACAGATACGCAGTATTTT
CASPLGLAGASGTDTQYF
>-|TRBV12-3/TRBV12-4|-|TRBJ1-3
TGTGCCAGCAGTTTCGGCAGGTCCTCTGGAAACACCATATATTTT
CASSFGRSSGNTIYF
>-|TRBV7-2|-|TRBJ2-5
TGTGCCAGCAGCTTATGGAACGGGGGCCAGCAGTACTTC
CASSLWNGGQQYF
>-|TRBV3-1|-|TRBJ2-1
TGTGCCAGCAGCCCCCGGGACCTAGAGCAGTTCTTC
CASSPRDLEQFF
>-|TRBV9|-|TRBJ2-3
TGTGCCAGCAGCGTTGATGCTCCTAGCACAGATACGCAGTATTTT
CASSVDAPSTDTQYF
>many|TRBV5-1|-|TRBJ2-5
TGCGCCAGCAGCTCCAGGCGGAAAGAGACCCAGTACTTC
CASSSRRKETQYF
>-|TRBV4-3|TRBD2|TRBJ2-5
TGCGCCAGCAGCCAAGATCGGCTAGCGGGAGGGCAGTTACAGGAGACCCAGTACTTC
CASSQDRLAGGQLQETQYF
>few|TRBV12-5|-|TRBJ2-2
TGTGCTAGTGGTTTGCTACCGTTTATCCCGCCCGGGGAGCTGTTTTTT
CASGLLPFIPPGELFF
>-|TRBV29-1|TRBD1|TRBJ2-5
TGCAGCGTTGCACAGGGGGCGAAGACCCAGTACTTC
CSVAQGAKTQYF
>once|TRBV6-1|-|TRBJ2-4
TGTGCCAGCAACACCGGGGCCAAAAACATTCAGTACTTC
CASNTGAKNIQYF
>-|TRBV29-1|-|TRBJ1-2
TGCAGCGAGCGTCTTCGGGATGGCTACACCTTC
CSERLRDGYTF
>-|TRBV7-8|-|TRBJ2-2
TGTGCCAGCAGCTTAGTAAAGGGGTCCGGGGAGCTGTTTTTT
CASSLVKGSGELFF
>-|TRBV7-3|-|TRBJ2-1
TGTGCCAGCAGACCTACAGGGAACAGTTACAATGAGCAGTTCTTC
CASRPTGNSYNEQFF
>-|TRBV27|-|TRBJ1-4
TGTGCCAGCAGTTTATCGCGGCTCACAGCAACTAATGAAAAACTGTTTTTT
CASSLSRLTATNEKLFF
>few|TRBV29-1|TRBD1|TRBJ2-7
TGCAGCGTCGCACACACGACCGGGACAGCCACCTACGAGCAGTACTTC
CSVAHTTGTATYEQYF
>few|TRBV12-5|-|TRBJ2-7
TGTGCTAGTGGTTTGACAACTGTGGCCTACGAGCAGTACTTC
CASGLTTVAYEQYF
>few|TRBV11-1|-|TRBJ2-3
TGTGCCAGCAGCTTCGAAGGAGCGGAGGCAGATACGCAGTATTTT
CASSFEGAEADTQYF
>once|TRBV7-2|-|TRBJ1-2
TGTGCCAGCAGCCCGTCACAGGGTTACTATGGCTACACCTTC
CASSPSQGYYGYTF
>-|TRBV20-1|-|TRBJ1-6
TGCAGTGCTGGCGGGGGTAATTCACCCCTCCACTTT
CSAGGGNSPLHF